This T cell receptor beta chain was captured by sequencing in a study of cytomegalovirus exposure and HLA in healthy donors. On this clone: The target antigen is unknown.

V was shortened by 0 bases and J by 5 bases, with 8 bases between the two germline ends. The CDR3 runs 15 residues. CDR1 KGHSH and CDR2 LQKENI come from the germline V gene. Study-wide results and limits: A later analysis showed TCR association rates differing by HLA locus, peaking at DRB1 and lowest at HLA-C. High sensitivity and specificity were reportedly achieved when the classifier diagnosed cytomegalovirus status.

The study ran its PCR with 60 Vbeta and 13 Jbeta primers. Authors' data handling: Unique TCR beta chains totaled 65 million to 95 million in a later count, with roughly 11 million of them shared. Only in-frame clones appear in the TCRdb table, and some are missing; sequencing was by immunoSEQ multiplex PCR. Clone size and the V and J calls come from that table; the DNA yielded D and trimming. The sample yields approximately 150,000 clones, 80% seen once. The chain combines TRBV18 with TRBJ1-6; no clear D. The source material was PBMCs. This clonotype was obtained from a man aged 35-49 years in good health and CMV-seronegative. The CDR3 spells CASSPPTGNNSPLHF. CDR3 coding DNA: TGTGCCAGCTCACCACCTACGGGGAATAATTCACCCCTCCACTTT.